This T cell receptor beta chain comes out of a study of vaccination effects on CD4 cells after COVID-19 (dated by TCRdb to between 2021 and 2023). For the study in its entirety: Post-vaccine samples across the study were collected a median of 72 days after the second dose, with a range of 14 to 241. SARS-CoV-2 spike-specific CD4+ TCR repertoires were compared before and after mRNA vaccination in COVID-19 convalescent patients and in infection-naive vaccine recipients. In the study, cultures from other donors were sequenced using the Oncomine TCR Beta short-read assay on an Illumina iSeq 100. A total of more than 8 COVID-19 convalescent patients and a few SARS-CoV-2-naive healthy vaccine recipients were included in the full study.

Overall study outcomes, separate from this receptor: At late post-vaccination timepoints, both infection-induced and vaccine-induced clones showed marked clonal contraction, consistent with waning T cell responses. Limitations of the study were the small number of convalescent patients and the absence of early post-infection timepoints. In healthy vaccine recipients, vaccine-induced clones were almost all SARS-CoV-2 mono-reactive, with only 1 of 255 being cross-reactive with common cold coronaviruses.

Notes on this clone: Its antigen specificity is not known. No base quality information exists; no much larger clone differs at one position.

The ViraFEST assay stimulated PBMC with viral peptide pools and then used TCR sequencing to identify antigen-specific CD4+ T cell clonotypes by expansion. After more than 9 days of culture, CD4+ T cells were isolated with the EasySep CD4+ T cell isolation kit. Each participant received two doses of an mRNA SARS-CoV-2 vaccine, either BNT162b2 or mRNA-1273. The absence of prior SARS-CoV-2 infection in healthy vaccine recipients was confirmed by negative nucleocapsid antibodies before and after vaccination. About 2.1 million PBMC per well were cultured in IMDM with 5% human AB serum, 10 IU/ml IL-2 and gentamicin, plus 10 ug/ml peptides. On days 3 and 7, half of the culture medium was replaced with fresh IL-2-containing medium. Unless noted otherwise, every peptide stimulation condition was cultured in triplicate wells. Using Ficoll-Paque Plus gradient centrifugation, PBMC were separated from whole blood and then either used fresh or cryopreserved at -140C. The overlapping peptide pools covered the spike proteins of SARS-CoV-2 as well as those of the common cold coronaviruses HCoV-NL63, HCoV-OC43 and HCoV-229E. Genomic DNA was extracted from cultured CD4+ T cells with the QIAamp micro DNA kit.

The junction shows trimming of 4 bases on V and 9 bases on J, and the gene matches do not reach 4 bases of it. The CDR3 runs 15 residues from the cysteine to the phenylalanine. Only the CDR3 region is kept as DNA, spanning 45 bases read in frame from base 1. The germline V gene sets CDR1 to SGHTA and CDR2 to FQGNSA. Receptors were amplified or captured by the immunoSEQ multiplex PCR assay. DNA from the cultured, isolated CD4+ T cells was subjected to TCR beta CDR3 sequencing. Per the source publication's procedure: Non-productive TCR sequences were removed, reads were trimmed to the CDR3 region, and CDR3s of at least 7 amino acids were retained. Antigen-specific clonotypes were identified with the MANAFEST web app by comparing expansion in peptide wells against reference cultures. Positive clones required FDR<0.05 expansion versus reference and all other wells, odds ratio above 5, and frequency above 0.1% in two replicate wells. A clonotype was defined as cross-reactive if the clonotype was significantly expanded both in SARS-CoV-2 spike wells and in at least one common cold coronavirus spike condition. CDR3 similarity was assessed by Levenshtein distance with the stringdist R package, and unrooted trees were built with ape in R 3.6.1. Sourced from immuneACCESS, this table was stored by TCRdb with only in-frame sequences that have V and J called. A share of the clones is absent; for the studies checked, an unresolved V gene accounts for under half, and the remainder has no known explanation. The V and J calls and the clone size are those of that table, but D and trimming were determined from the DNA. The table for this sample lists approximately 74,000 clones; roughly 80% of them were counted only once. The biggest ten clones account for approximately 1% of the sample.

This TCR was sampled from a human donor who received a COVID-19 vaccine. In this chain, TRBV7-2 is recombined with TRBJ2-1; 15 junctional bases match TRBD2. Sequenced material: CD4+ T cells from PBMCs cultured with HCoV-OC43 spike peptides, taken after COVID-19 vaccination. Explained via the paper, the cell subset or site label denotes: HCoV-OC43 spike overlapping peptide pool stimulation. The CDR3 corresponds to CASSWTSGGAGEQFF. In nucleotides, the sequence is TGTGCCAGCAGCTGGACTAGCGGGGGGGCCGGTGAGCAGTTCTTC.